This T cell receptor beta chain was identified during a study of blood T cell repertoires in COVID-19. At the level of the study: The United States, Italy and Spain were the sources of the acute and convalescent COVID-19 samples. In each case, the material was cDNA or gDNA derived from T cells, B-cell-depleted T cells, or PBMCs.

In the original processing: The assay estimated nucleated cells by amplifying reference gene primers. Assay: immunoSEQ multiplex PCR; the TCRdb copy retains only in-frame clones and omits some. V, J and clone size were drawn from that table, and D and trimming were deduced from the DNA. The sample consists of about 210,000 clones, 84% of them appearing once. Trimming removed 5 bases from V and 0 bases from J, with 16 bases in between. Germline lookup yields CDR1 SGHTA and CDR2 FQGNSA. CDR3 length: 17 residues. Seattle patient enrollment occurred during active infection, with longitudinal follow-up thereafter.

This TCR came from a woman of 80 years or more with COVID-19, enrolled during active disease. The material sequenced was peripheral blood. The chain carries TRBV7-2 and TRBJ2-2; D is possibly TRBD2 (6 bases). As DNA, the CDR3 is TGTGCCAGCAGCGCTGGCTGGGGGGAGCCGAACACCGGGGAGCTGTTTTTT. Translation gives CASSAGWGEPNTGELFF.